A single sample gave rise to the 18 T cell receptor beta chains below, sequenced in a study of blood T cell repertoires in COVID-19. The repertoire was sequenced with immunoSEQ multiplex PCR; TCRdb's copy has only in-frame clones and lacks some. The profile shows around 250,000 clones, 85% to 90% of them singletons. What was sequenced was PBMCs or T cells enriched from blood (not recorded which). Every receptor here comes from a woman in her thirties with acute COVID-19.

The chain joins TRBV28 to TRBJ1-3; D gene ambiguous. Germline V CDR1 and CDR2: MDHEN, SYDVKM. The CDR3 extends over 13 amino acids. V dropped 5 bases and J dropped 8 bases, with 13 bases sitting between them. The CDR3 DNA sequence: TGTGCCAGCAGTCCCCCGGGAGAGGACACCATATATTTT. Its protein product is CASSPPGEDTIYF.

The chain recombines TRBV14 with TRBJ2-1; D perhaps matches TRBD2 (5 bases). The CDR3 is 16 amino acids. The germline V gene encodes CDR1 SGHDN and CDR2 FVKESK. The V end lost 0 bases, the J end lost 7 bases, and 16 bases lay between the germline ends. The CDR3 nucleotides are TGTGCCAGCAGCCAAGAAAGGTATCTAGCTAAGAATGAGCAGTTCTTC. Its translation: CASSQERYLAKNEQFF.

The gene calls are TRBV27 and TRBJ2-3; 10 bases line up with TRBD2. Germline values: CDR1 MNHEY, CDR2 SMNVEV (reference sequence). There are 18 residues in the CDR3. Trimming cost V 6 bases and J 2 bases; bases outside gene matches: 14. CDR3 region: CASSRSGRALPLTDTQYF. CDR3 nucleotides: TGTGCCAGCAGCCGGAGCGGGAGGGCCCTCCCCCTCACAGATACGCAGTATTTT.

The V gene is TRBV6-1, the J gene TRBJ2-5, with 10 nucleotides matching TRBD2. The length of the CDR3 is 17 residues. The V segment lost 2 bases and the J segment 4 bases; nucleotides outside the gene matches: 10. Looked up from germline, CDR1 is MNHNS and CDR2 is SASEGT. The CDR3 bases are TGTGCCAGCAGTGAATTGTCTAGCGGGAGCCTCATAGAGACCCAGTACTTC. This encodes CASSELSSGSLIETQYF.

This chain connects TRBV19 to TRBJ2-1; 12 positions match TRBD1. The CDR3 runs 16 residues. The J segment lost 5 bases and the V segment lost 5 bases, leaving 7 bases of the junction unmatched. Germline V lookup: CDR1 LNHDA, CDR2 SQIVND (reference sequence). In DNA, the CDR3 is TGTGCCAGTAGTGTCCCCGGGACAGGGGGCAACAATGAGCAGTTCTTC. This codes for CASSVPGTGGNNEQFF.

The chain couples TRBV6-5 to TRBJ2-7, with TRBD2 matching 13 bases. In germline, CDR1 is MNHEY, CDR2 SVGAGI. The J segment lost 4 bases and the V segment lost 6 bases, leaving 6 bases of the junction unmatched. This CDR3 is 15 amino acids long. The CDR3 protein is CASSGLAGDDYEQYF. CDR3 nucleotide sequence: TGTGCCAGCAGCGGACTAGCGGGGGACGATTACGAGCAGTACTTC.

This clone is a singleton in its sample. This chain uses TRBV19 with TRBJ1-4; TRBD1 is a possible D gene (5 bases). V dropped 7 bases and J dropped 0 bases, with 18 bases sitting between them. The CDR3 has 17 residues. Looked up from germline, CDR1 is LNHDA and CDR2 is SQIVND (reference sequence). CDR3 in amino acids: CASNPSPGGATNEKLFF. The CDR3 DNA is TGTGCCAGTAACCCCTCCCCCGGGGGGGCAACTAATGAAAAACTGTTTTTT.

This rearrangement joins TRBV21-1 to TRBJ2-3; the tabulated D call, TRBD1, remains unverified against the DNA. TRBV21-1 is classified as a pseudogene. The CDR3 contains 16 residues. CDR3 amino acids: CASSPNSGTGPDTQYF. CDR3 DNA: TGTGCCAGCAGTCCAAACTCCGGGACAGGGCCAGATACGCAGTATTTT.

The gene calls are TRBV5-1 and TRBJ2-1; 8 nucleotides match TRBD2. The germline gives CDR1 SGHRS, CDR2 YFSETQ. J gave up 7 bases and V 0 bases, and 3 bases lay outside the gene matches. This CDR3 has 14 amino acids. CDR3 protein: CASSLVGRGNEQFF. The DNA for the CDR3 is TGCGCCAGCAGCTTGGTCGGGAGGGGGAATGAGCAGTTCTTC.

This rearrangement joins TRBV28 to TRBJ2-2; 10 bases match TRBD1. Germline V gives CDR1 MDHEN, CDR2 SYDVKM. This CDR3 contains 17 residues. Unmatched junction bases numbered 4, after V lost 0 bases and J lost 3 bases. CDR3 sequence reads: CASSLCLDRGDTGELFF. Written as DNA, the CDR3 is TGTGCCAGCAGTTTATGCCTGGACAGGGGGGACACCGGGGAGCTGTTTTTT.

This chain links TRBV19 with TRBJ1-2; the match to TRBD1 covers 9 bases. Unmatched junction bases numbered 6, after V lost 6 bases and J lost 4 bases. CDR3 length: 14 amino acids. From germline, CDR1 is LNHDA and CDR2 SQIVND (reference sequence). The CDR3 region is CASRPEGQGYGYTF. The CDR3, as DNA: TGTGCCAGTAGGCCGGAGGGACAGGGCTATGGCTACACCTTC. Together with reference TRBV19 and TRBJ1-2, the CDR3 gives the full variable domain: DGGITQSPKYLFRKEGQNVTLSCEQNLNHDAMYWYRQDPGQGLRLIYYSQIVNDFQKGDIAEGYSVSREKKESFPLTVTSAQKNPTAFYLCASRPEGQGYGYTFGSGTRLTVV.

The rearrangement uses TRBV19 and TRBJ2-7; D is ambiguous. CDR3 size: 14 residues. Trimming removed 5 bases at V and 7 bases at J, with 18 bases between. CDR1 and CDR2 (germline): LNHDA, SQIVND (reference sequence). CDR3 residues: CASSPRQDPWEQYF. The CDR3 DNA reads as TGTGCCAGTAGTCCTCGGCAGGATCCATGGGAGCAGTACTTC. Drawing the rest from reference TRBV19 and TRBJ2-7, the complete variable domain is DGGITQSPKYLFRKEGQNVTLSCEQNLNHDAMYWYRQDPGQGLRLIYYSQIVNDFQKGDIAEGYSVSREKKESFPLTVTSAQKNPTAFYLCASSPRQDPWEQYFGPGTRLTVT.

This chain links TRBV20-1 with TRBJ2-1, with D uncertain. This CDR3 comprises 12 residues. Germline CDR1 is DFQATT and CDR2 is SNEGSKA (reference sequence). Trimming left V 3 bases short and J 3 bases short, with 6 bases between. CDR3 nucleotide sequence: TGCAGTGCTAGTCGGTACTACAATGAGCAGTTCTTC. This encodes CSASRYYNEQFF.

The V and J genes are TRBV19 and TRBJ1-1; D is possibly TRBD1 (6 bases). This CDR3 comprises 15 residues. Germline loops: CDR1 LNHDA, CDR2 SQIVND (reference sequence). The V end lost 5 bases, the J end lost 4 bases, and 17 bases lay between the germline ends. CDR3 bases: TGTGCCAGTAGTTTCCAACAGGGTCTCGGCACTGAAGCTTTCTTT. This translates into CASSFQQGLGTEAFF. Based on the CDR3 plus reference TRBV19 and TRBJ1-1, the full variable domain is DGGITQSPKYLFRKEGQNVTLSCEQNLNHDAMYWYRQDPGQGLRLIYYSQIVNDFQKGDIAEGYSVSREKKESFPLTVTSAQKNPTAFYLCASSFQQGLGTEAFFGQGTRLTVV.

The chain has TRBV28 and TRBJ1-4; TRBD1 agrees at 9 bases. Per germline, CDR1 MDHEN and CDR2 SYDVKM. The ends lost 5 bases at V and 8 bases at J; junction bases unmatched: 6. This CDR3 is 14 amino acids long. DNA for the CDR3: TGTGCCAGCAGTACCGGGACAGGGACCGAAAAACTGTTTTTT. Translation: CASSTGTGTEKLFF.

The rearrangement joins TRBV9 to TRBJ2-1; TRBD2 agrees at 8 bases. V was clipped by 0 bases and J by 8 bases; unmatched bases: 7. The CDR3 covers 15 residues. Germline V CDR1 and CDR2: SGDLS, YYNGEE. In DNA, the CDR3 is TGTGCCAGCAGCGTAGCCAGCGGGAGAAGTGATGAGCAGTTCTTC. It encodes CASSVASGRSDEQFF.

The V and J genes are TRBV19 and TRBJ2-1; 7 bases agree with TRBD1. CDR1 and CDR2 from the germline V gene are LNHDA and SQIVND (reference sequence). CDR3 length: 16 residues. Trimming took 2 bases from V and 6 from J; bases not matched to a gene: 10. CDR3 loop: CASSIKSPGTVNEQFF. The CDR3 DNA sequence: TGTGCCAGTAGTATAAAAAGCCCCGGGACAGTCAATGAGCAGTTCTTC.

The rearrangement uses TRBV19 and TRBJ2-2; TRBD2 aligns across 9 bases. Unmatched junction bases numbered 1, after V lost 5 bases and J lost 6 bases. The CDR3 is 13 residues long. Germline CDR1 reads LNHDA; CDR2 reads SQIVND (reference sequence). CDR3 in amino acids: CASSRGRAGELFF. DNA of the CDR3: TGTGCCAGTAGTCGCGGGAGGGCCGGGGAGCTGTTTTTT. Variable domain in full (rest from reference TRBV19 and TRBJ2-2): DGGITQSPKYLFRKEGQNVTLSCEQNLNHDAMYWYRQDPGQGLRLIYYSQIVNDFQKGDIAEGYSVSREKKESFPLTVTSAQKNPTAFYLCASSRGRAGELFFGEGSRLTVL.